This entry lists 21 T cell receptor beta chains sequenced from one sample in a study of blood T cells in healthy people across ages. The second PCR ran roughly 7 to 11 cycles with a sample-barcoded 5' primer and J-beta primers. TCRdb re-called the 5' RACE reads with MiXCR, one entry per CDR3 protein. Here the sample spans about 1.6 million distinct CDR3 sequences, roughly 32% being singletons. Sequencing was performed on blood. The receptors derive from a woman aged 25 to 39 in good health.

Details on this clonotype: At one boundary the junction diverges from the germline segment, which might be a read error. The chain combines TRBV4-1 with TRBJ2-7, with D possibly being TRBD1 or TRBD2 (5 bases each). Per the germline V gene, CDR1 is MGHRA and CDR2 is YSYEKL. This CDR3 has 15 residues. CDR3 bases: TGCGCCGGCAGCCAAGAGTCGGGGCTCTCCTACGAGCAGTACTTC. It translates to CAGSQESGLSYEQYF.

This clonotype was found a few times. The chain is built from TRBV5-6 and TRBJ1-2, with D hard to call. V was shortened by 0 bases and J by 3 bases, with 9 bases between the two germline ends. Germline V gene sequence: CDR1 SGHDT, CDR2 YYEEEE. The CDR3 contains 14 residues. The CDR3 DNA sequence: TGTGCCAGCAGCTTGGGGCAGGAGCACTATGGCTACACCTTC. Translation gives CASSLGQEHYGYTF.

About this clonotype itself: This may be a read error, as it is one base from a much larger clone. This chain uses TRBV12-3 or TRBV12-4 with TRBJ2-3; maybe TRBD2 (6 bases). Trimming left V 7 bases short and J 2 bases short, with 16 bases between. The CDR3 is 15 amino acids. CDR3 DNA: TGTGCCAGCACCCTGGAGCGGGTTTTCACAGATACGCAGTATTTT. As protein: CASTLERVFTDTQYF.

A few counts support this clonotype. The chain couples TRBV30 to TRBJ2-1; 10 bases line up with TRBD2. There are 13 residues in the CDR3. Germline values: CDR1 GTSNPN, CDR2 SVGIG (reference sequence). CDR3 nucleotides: TGTGCGTTACAGCGGGAGGGCCCCAATGAGCAGTTCTTC. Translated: CALQREGPNEQFF.

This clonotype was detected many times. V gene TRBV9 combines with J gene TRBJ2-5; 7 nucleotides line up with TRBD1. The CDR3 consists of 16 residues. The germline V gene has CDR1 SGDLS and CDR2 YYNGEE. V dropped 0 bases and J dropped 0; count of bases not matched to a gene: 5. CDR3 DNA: TGTGCCAGCAGCGTAGCCATCGGACAGGACCAAGAGACCCAGTACTTC. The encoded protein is CASSVAIGQDQETQYF.

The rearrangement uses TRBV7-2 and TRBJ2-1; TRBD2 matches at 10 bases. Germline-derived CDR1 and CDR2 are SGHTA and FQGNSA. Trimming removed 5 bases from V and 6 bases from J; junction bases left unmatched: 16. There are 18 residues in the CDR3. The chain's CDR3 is CASSPHTHTSGAANEQFF. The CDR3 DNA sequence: TGTGCCAGCAGCCCTCACACACATACTAGCGGGGCCGCCAATGAGCAGTTCTTC.

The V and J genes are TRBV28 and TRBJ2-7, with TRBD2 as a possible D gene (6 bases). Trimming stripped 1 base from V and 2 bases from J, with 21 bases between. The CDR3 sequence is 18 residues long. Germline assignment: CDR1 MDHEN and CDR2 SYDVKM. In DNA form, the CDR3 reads TGTGCCAGCAGTTTATATGATTTTCGGGGGACTCCCCCCTACGAGCAGTACTTC. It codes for CASSLYDFRGTPPYEQYF.

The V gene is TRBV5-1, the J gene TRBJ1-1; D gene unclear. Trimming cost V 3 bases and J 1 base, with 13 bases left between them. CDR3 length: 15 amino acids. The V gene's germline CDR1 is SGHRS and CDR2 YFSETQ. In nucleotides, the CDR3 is TGCGCCAGCAGCTCCTGGGGAGACGGGAACACTGAAGCTTTCTTT. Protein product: CASSSWGDGNTEAFF. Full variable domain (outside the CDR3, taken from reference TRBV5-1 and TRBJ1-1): KAGVTQTPRYLIKTRGQQVTLSCSPISGHRSVSWYQQTPGQGLQFLFEYFSETQRNKGNFPGRFSGRQFSNSRSEMNVSTLELGDSALYLCASSSWGDGNTEAFFGQGTRLTVV.

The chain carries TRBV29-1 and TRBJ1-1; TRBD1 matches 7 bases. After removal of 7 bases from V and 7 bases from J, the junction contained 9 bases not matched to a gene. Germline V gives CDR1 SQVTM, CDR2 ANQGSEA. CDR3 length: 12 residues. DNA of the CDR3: TGCAGCGGTAGACAGGGAGGTAATGAAGCTTTCTTT. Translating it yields CSGRQGGNEAFF. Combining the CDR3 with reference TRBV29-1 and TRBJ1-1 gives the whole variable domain SAVISQKPSRDICQRGTSLTIQCQVDSQVTMMFWYRQQPGQSLTLIATANQGSEATYESGFVIDKFPISRPNLTFSTLTVSNMSPEDSSIYLCSGRQGGNEAFFGQGTRLTVV.

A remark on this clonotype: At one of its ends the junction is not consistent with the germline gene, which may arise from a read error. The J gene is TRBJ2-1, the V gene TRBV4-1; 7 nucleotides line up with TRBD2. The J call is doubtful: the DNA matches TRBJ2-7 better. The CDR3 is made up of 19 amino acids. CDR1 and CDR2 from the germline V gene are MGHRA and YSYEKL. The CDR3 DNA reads TGCGCCAGTAGCCAAGATTACCTCAAAAGCGGGGTTACCTACAATGAGCAGTACTTC. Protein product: CASSQDYLKSGVTYNEQYF.

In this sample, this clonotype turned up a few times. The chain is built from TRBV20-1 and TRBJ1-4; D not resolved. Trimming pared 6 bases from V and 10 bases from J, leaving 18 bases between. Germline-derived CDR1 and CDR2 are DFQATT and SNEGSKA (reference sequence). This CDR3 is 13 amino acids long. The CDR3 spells CSAKTDSGGKLFF. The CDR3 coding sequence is TGCAGTGCAAAGACTGATTCGGGAGGAAAACTGTTTTTT.

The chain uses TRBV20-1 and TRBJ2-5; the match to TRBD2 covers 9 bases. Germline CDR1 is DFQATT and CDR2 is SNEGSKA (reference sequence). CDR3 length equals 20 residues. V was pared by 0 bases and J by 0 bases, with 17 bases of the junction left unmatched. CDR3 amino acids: CSARDPEAGGTPRYQETQYF. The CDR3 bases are TGCAGTGCTAGAGATCCTGAAGCGGGGGGTACCCCTCGGTACCAAGAGACCCAGTACTTC.

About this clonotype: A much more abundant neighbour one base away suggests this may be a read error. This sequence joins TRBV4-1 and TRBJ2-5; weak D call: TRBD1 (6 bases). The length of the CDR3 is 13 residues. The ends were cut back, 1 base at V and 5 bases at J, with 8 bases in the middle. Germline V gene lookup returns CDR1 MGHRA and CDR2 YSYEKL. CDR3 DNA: TGCGCCAGCAGCCAAGTCACAGGGGAGACCCAGTACTTC. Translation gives CASSQVTGETQYF.

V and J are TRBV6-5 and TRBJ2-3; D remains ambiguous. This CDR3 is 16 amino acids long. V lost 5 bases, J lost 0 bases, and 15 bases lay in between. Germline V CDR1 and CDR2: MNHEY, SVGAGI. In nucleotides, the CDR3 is TGTGCCAGCAGTACCGGACGGTACACTAGCACAGATACGCAGTATTTT. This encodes CASSTGRYTSTDTQYF.

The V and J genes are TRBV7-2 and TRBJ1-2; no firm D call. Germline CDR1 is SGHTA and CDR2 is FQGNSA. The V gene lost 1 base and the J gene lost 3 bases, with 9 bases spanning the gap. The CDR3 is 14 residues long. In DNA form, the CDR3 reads TGTGCCAGCAGCTTAGTATGGTCAGACTATGGCTACACCTTC. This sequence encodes CASSLVWSDYGYTF.

The CDR3 DNA sequence: TGTGCCAGCAGCCCCACACCGGCCGCTAACTATGGCTACACCTTC. This codes for CASSPTPAANYGYTF. This sequence joins TRBV5-6 and TRBJ1-2; D not resolved. V was pared by 4 bases and J by 0 bases, with 13 bases between. The CDR3 is 15 amino acids. Looked up from germline, CDR1 is SGHDT and CDR2 is YYEEEE. The full variable domain, rest sourced from reference TRBV5-6 and TRBJ1-2, is DAGVTQSPTHLIKTRGQQVTLRCSPKSGHDTVSWYQQALGQGPQFIFQYYEEEERQRGNFPDRFSGHQFPNYSSELNVNALLLGDSALYLCASSPTPAANYGYTFGSGTRLTVV.

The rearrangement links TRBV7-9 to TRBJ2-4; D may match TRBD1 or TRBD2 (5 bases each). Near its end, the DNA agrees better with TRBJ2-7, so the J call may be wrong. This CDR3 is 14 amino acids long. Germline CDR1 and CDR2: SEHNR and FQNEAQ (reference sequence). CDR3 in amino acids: CASSPPGATYEQYF. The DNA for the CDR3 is TGTGCCAGCAGCCCACCCGGGGCGACCTACGAGCAGTACTTC.

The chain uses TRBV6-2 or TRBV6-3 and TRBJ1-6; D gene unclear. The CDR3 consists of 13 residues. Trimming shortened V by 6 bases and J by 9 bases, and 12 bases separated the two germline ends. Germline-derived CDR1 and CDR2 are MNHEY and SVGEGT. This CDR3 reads CASSDPGSSPLHF. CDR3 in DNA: TGTGCCAGCAGCGATCCTGGCTCTTCACCCCTCCACTTT.

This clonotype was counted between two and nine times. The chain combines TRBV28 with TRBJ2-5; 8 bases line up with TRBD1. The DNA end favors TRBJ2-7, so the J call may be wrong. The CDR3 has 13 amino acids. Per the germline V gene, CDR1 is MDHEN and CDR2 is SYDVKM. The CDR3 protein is CASGPGQVNEQYF. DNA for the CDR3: TGTGCCAGCGGACCGGGACAGGTGAACGAGCAGTACTTC.

The CDR3 DNA is TGCGCCAGCAGCCAACGAGGACAGAATTATGGCTACACCTTC. Protein: CASSQRGQNYGYTF. The gene calls are TRBV4-1 and TRBJ1-2; possible D gene TRBD1, 6 bases. V gave up 2 bases and J gave up 5 bases, with 12 bases separating them. Germline values: CDR1 MGHRA, CDR2 YSYEKL. The CDR3 totals 14 residues.

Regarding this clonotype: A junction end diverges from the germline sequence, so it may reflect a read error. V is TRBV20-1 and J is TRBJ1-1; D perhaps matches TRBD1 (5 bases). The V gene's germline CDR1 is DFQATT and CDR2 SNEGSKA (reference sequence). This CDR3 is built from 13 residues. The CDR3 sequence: CNARPRAGTEAFF. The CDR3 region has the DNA TGCAATGCCAGGCCCAGGGCTGGAACTGAAGCTTTCTTC.